These 24 T cell receptor beta chains originate from one sample sequenced in a study of blood T cell repertoires in COVID-19. Method: immunoSEQ multiplex PCR; TCRdb's copy keeps in-frame clones and lacks some. Found here are about 200,000 clones, 70% to 90% of them singletons; the top ten hold 0.65% to 0.95%. Sequencing was carried out using peripheral blood. The receptors derive from a woman between 65 and 79 years old with acute or convalescent COVID-19.

The chain links TRBV27 to TRBJ2-7, with D maybe TRBD1 (5 bases). Per the germline V gene, CDR1 is MNHEY and CDR2 is SMNVEV (reference sequence). The CDR3 consists of 15 residues. Trimming cost V 6 bases and J 1 base, with 16 bases left between them. The CDR3, as DNA: TGTGCCAGCAGCCTTGCCTTGGGGCCTTCCTACGAGCAGTACTTC. Its protein product is CASSLALGPSYEQYF.

This clone was observed a single time. CDR3 DNA: TGTGCCAGCTCACCACCTATAGCGGGAGGGCCTATGTTCTTC. Amino acid sequence: CASSPPIAGGPMFF. This chain joins TRBV18 and TRBJ2-1; 11 bases map to TRBD2. The germline V gene has CDR1 KGHSH and CDR2 LQKENI. This CDR3 is 14 amino acids long. V lost 0 bases and J lost 15; bases outside the gene matches: 7.

The chain uses TRBV18 and TRBJ1-3; the D gene is possibly TRBD1 (6 bases). Trimming left V 6 bases short and J 0 bases short, with 15 bases between. The germline V gene has CDR1 KGHSH and CDR2 LQKENI. The CDR3 sequence is 16 residues long. DNA of the CDR3: TGTGCCAGCTCGCCGTCAGGGGTTGGCTCTGGAAACACCATATATTTT. Protein product: CASSPSGVGSGNTIYF.

This clone was seen only once. V gene TRBV2 combines with J gene TRBJ1-1, with 9 bases lining up with TRBD1. Germline CDR1 reads SNHLY; CDR2 reads FYNNEI. With V trimmed by 6 bases and J by 0 bases, 5 bases remained unmatched. The CDR3 is made up of 15 amino acids. The DNA of the CDR3 is TGTGCCAGCAGCGGACAGGGGAATATGAACACTGAAGCTTTCTTT. Translation gives CASSGQGNMNTEAFF.

The chain joins TRBV29-1 to TRBJ1-1; the D gene is possibly TRBD1 (6 bases). From germline, CDR1 is SQVTM and CDR2 ANQGSEA. The CDR3 extends over 14 amino acids. The CDR3 loop reads CSFANRVVNTEAFF. CDR3 DNA: TGCAGTTTCGCTAACAGGGTGGTGAACACTGAAGCTTTCTTT.

V usage is TRBV6-5 and J usage is TRBJ1-6, with TRBD1 matching 7 bases. The V and J ends lost 5 bases and 6 bases, in that order; junction bases with no gene match: 4. The CDR3 length is 14 residues. CDR1 MNHEY and CDR2 SVGAGI come from the germline V gene. CDR3 protein: CASSPGQSNSPLHF. Written as DNA, the CDR3 is TGTGCCAGCAGTCCGGGACAGAGTAATTCACCCCTCCACTTT.

This sequence joins TRBV10-3 and TRBJ2-1; D not certain. This CDR3 has 11 amino acids. CDR1 is ENHRY and CDR2 is SYGVKD in the germline V gene. V was pared by 7 bases and J by 9 bases, with 10 bases between. The chain's CDR3 is CAIKDTGEQFF. As DNA, the CDR3 is TGTGCCATCAAAGACACTGGTGAGCAGTTCTTC.

This clone was recorded once. This rearrangement joins TRBV7-2 to TRBJ1-1, with no clear D. Trimming removed 1 base at V and 7 bases at J, with 7 bases between. The CDR3 runs to 12 residues. From germline, CDR1 is SGHTA and CDR2 FQGNSA. The CDR3 nucleotides are TGTGCCAGCAGCTTAGAAGCAGGTGAAGCTTTCTTT. Residues: CASSLEAGEAFF. Full variable domain (missing parts from reference TRBV7-2 and TRBJ1-1): GAGVSQSPSNKVTEKGKDVELRCDPISGHTALYWYRQSLGQGLEFLIYFQGNSAPDKSGLPSDRFSAERTGGSVSTLTIQRTQQEDSAVYLCASSLEAGEAFFGQGTRLTVV.

This rearrangement joins TRBV7-8 to TRBJ1-5; 9 nucleotides match TRBD1. The germline V gene encodes CDR1 SGHVS and CDR2 FQNEAQ. This CDR3 spans 15 amino acids. V shed 4 bases, J shed 9 bases, and the junction held 10 bases outside the gene matches. The CDR3 DNA follows: TGTGCCAGCAGCTCCCAGACAGGGGGGGGACGGCCCCAGCATTTT. Translated, it gives CASSSQTGGGRPQHF.

CDR3 residues: CATSEQVPGTDTQYF. In DNA, the CDR3 is TGTGCCACCAGTGAACAGGTCCCGGGCACAGATACGCAGTATTTT. The rearrangement joins TRBV24-1 to TRBJ2-3, with D perhaps TRBD1 (5 bases). Trimming left V 4 bases short and J 1 base short, with 11 bases between. Germline V gene lookup returns CDR1 KGHDR and CDR2 SFDVKD. CDR3 length: 15 amino acids.

The V and J genes are TRBV4-2 and TRBJ2-1; 8 bases line up with TRBD2. With 1 base clipped from V and 7 bases from J, the junction kept 6 bases outside the gene matches. CDR1 and CDR2 from the germline V gene are LGHNA and YNFKEQ. The CDR3 covers 15 residues. CDR3: CASSQAAGLGNEQFF. Here the CDR3 DNA reads TGTGCCAGCAGCCAAGCCGCGGGACTAGGGAATGAGCAGTTCTTC.

V usage is TRBV3-1 (or the pseudogene TRBV3-2) and J usage is TRBJ1-3; D call uncertain. The ends were cut back, 4 bases at V and 0 bases at J, with 13 bases in the middle. CDR1 and CDR2 from the germline V gene are LGHDT and YNNKEL (reference sequence). This CDR3 is 16 amino acids long. In DNA form, the CDR3 reads TGTGCCAGCAGCCTAAGCTGGGCAGGCTCTGGAAACACCATATATTTT. This translates into CASSLSWAGSGNTIYF.

The chain has TRBV7-2 and TRBJ2-6, with 8 bases that match TRBD2. The CDR3 has 19 amino acids. Germline CDR1 is SGHTA and CDR2 is FQGNSA. Unmatched junction bases numbered 14, after V lost 5 bases and J lost 2 bases. CDR3 loop: CASSRGPAGARAGANVLTF. The CDR3 DNA reads TGTGCCAGCAGCCGGGGCCCAGCGGGAGCTAGAGCTGGGGCCAACGTCCTGACTTTC.

The chain recombines TRBV28 with TRBJ2-7, with D perhaps TRBD2 (6 bases). V lost 4 bases to trimming and J lost 6 bases, with 19 bases between them. Germline V gives CDR1 MDHEN, CDR2 SYDVKM. The CDR3 is made up of 15 amino acids. The DNA of the CDR3 is TGTGCCAGCAGTTCGTCCGGGAGCCAAAGAGGCGAGCAGTACTTC. It is translated as CASSSSGSQRGEQYF.

The genes are TRBV10-3 and TRBJ2-7; 15 positions match TRBD2. The CDR3 length is 15 residues. Germline CDR1 ENHRY, CDR2 SYGVKD. Germline trimming cut 6 bases from V and 2 bases from J; bases unmatched to any gene: 2. CDR3 nucleotides: TGTGCCATCAGAGGACTAGCGGGAGGGCCCTACGAGCAGTACTTC. This sequence encodes CAIRGLAGGPYEQYF.

The gene calls are TRBV5-1 and TRBJ1-4; 8 bases match TRBD1. Germline CDR1 and CDR2: SGHRS and YFSETQ. J lost 0 bases, V lost 2 bases, and 6 bases had no gene match. There are 17 residues in the CDR3. The DNA for the CDR3 is TGCGCCAGCAGCTTAGGACAGGGAGGCGCAACTAATGAAAAACTGTTTTTT. Residues: CASSLGQGGATNEKLFF.

Details on this clone: Other DNA variants within this sample encode the same CDR3. The rearrangement joins TRBV5-1 to TRBJ2-1; 8 bases match TRBD2. V shed 0 bases, J shed 2 bases, and the junction held 4 bases outside the gene matches. Germline V lookup: CDR1 SGHRS, CDR2 YFSETQ. The CDR3 contains 16 residues. CDR3 DNA: TGCGCCAGCAGCTTGGATGGCGGGGGGCCCTACAATGAGCAGTTCTTC. It codes for CASSLDGGGPYNEQFF.

V is TRBV4-3 and J is TRBJ2-5, with a tentative D call TRBD1 (6 bases). Trimming left V 0 bases short and J 1 base short, with 9 bases between. CDR3 size: 15 residues. Germline V CDR1 and CDR2: LGHNA, YSLEER. The CDR3 protein is CASSQDIQGQETQYF. As DNA, the CDR3 is TGCGCCAGCAGCCAAGATATACAGGGCCAAGAGACCCAGTACTTC.

The CDR3 loop is CASSPGQGGFTEAFF. CDR3 sequence (DNA): TGTGCCAGCAGTCCAGGACAGGGAGGTTTCACTGAAGCTTTCTTT. The genes are TRBV28 and TRBJ1-1; 8 positions agree with TRBD1. V was pared by 5 bases and J by 4 bases, with 9 bases of the junction left unmatched. This CDR3 contains 15 residues. Germline assignment: CDR1 MDHEN and CDR2 SYDVKM. Full variable domain (outside the CDR3, taken from reference TRBV28 and TRBJ1-1): DVKVTQSSRYLVKRTGEKVFLECVQDMDHENMFWYRQDPGLGLRLIYFSYDVKMKEKGDIPEGYSVSREKKERFSLILESASTNQTSMYLCASSPGQGGFTEAFFGQGTRLTVV.

CDR3 in amino acids: CASSRGQGENTEAFF. CDR3 sequence (DNA): TGCGCCAGCAGCCGAGGACAGGGAGAGAACACTGAAGCTTTCTTT. The rearrangement uses TRBV4-1 and TRBJ1-1, with 8 bases identical to TRBD1. Germline V gene data show CDR1 as MGHRA and CDR2 as YSYEKL. This CDR3 has 15 residues. Trimming took 4 bases from V and 1 from J; bases not matched to a gene: 5.

The chain links TRBV4-2 to TRBJ1-1; perhaps TRBD1 as D (5 bases). CDR3 size: 13 residues. Trimming took 0 bases from V and 9 from J, leaving 11 bases between them. Germline-derived CDR1 and CDR2 are LGHNA and YNFKEQ. The CDR3 sequence: CASSQEKTAKAFF. Written as DNA, the CDR3 is TGTGCCAGCAGCCAAGAAAAGACAGCGAAAGCTTTCTTT.

On this clone: The same CDR3 arises from other DNA sequences in this sample as well. CDR3 DNA sequence: TGTGCCAGCAGTTACGAACGGGGTACTGAAGCTTTCTTT. Translation gives CASSYERGTEAFF. The rearrangement links TRBV6-5 to TRBJ1-1; D is undetermined. V shed 2 bases and J shed 5 bases, with 9 bases lying between them. Germline CDR1 reads MNHEY; CDR2 reads SVGAGI. The CDR3 length is 13 residues.

The CDR3 spells CASSNRDRDCLTEAFF. CDR3 sequence (DNA): TGTGCCAGCAGCAACCGGGACAGGGATTGTTTAACTGAAGCTTTCTTT. The chain recombines TRBV21-1 with TRBJ1-1; TRBD1, the table's D call, lacks a check against the DNA. TRBV21-1 is termed a pseudogene. This CDR3 contains 16 residues.

As for this clone: A read error may account for a junction end that differs from germline. This chain links TRBV7-8 with TRBJ1-1; D may be TRBD1 (5 bases). From germline, CDR1 is SGHVS and CDR2 FQNEAQ. This CDR3 is 14 amino acids long. The CDR3 loop is CASTLAQTDTEAFF. CDR3 DNA: TGTGCCAGCACCTTAGCCCAGACAGACACTGAAGCTTTCTTT. Together with reference TRBV7-8 and TRBJ1-1, the CDR3 gives the full variable domain: GAGVSQSPRYKVAKRGQDVALRCDPISGHVSLFWYQQALGQGPEFLTYFQNEAQLDKSGLPSDRFFAERPEGSVSTLKIQRTQQEDSAVYLCASTLAQTDTEAFFGQGTRLTVV.